Listed below are T cell receptor beta chains from one sample, sequenced in a study of vaccination and CD4 T cells after COVID-19. These TCRs are of unknown antigen specificity. TCRdb re-called the PCR reads with MiXCR, one entry per CDR3 protein. Of roughly 13,000 distinct CDR3 sequences detected, roughly two thirds appear once; the ten largest clones hold roughly a fifth. The sample comprised CD4+ T cells from blood, cultured in vitro. These receptors were taken from a human donor who had recovered from COVID-19. Both conserved end residues are part of each CDR3. Fields, in order: J gene, clone size, D gene, V gene, CDR3 protein, CDR3 DNA. A D gene is named only where the DNA matches it firmly. Some rows have no size entry. The others give once, few or many, or a class for an expanded clone.

J gene: TRBJ2-2; clone size: -; D gene: -; V gene: TRBV14; CDR3 protein: CASSQETENTGELFF; CDR3 DNA: TGTGCCAGCAGCCAAGAGACAGAGAACACCGGGGAGCTGTTTTTT
J gene: TRBJ1-2; clone size: -; D gene: TRBD1; V gene: TRBV20-1; CDR3 protein: CSAPGGGASDYGYTF; CDR3 DNA: TGCAGTGCTCCGGGAGGGGGCGCATCCGACTATGGCTACACCTTC
J gene: TRBJ1-5; clone size: few; D gene: -; V gene: TRBV7-9; CDR3 protein: CASSLEGGQPQHF; CDR3 DNA: TGTGCCAGCAGCTTAGAAGGGGGTCAGCCCCAGCATTTT
J gene: TRBJ2-2; clone size: -; D gene: -; V gene: TRBV24-1; CDR3 protein: CATSDTNTGELFF; CDR3 DNA: TGTGCCACCAGTGATACGAACACCGGGGAGCTGTTTTTT
J gene: TRBJ2-1; clone size: -; D gene: -; V gene: TRBV7-2; CDR3 protein: CASSLLQSRGSFHEQFF; CDR3 DNA: TGTGCCAGCAGCCTCCTCCAGTCTCGCGGCTCTTTCCATGAGCAGTTCTTC
J gene: TRBJ1-5; clone size: few; D gene: TRBD1; V gene: TRBV2; CDR3 protein: CASRRDRQGWNQPQHF; CDR3 DNA: TGTGCCAGCAGGAGGGACCGACAGGGGTGGAATCAGCCCCAGCATTTT
J gene: TRBJ1-6; clone size: -; D gene: -; V gene: TRBV6-1; CDR3 protein: CASSEAPSPLHF; CDR3 DNA: TGTGCCAGCAGTGAAGCGCCCTCACCCCTCCACTTT
J gene: TRBJ1-2; clone size: -; D gene: -; V gene: TRBV20-1; CDR3 protein: CSARDIRGRGYTF; CDR3 DNA: TGCAGTGCTAGAGATATCAGGGGACGGGGCTACACCTTC
J gene: TRBJ2-3; clone size: -; D gene: TRBD2; V gene: TRBV7-6; CDR3 protein: CASSLAPQPGLAGGPTTGTQYF; CDR3 DNA: TGTGCCAGCAGCTTAGCGCCCCAGCCGGGACTAGCGGGGGGGCCAACCACAGGGACGCAGTATTTT
J gene: TRBJ1-6; clone size: -; D gene: -; V gene: TRBV20-1; CDR3 protein: CSAGSRASSYNSPLHF; CDR3 DNA: TGCAGTGCTGGGTCTAGGGCGAGCTCCTATAATTCACCCCTCCACTTT
J gene: TRBJ2-3; clone size: -; D gene: TRBD1; V gene: TRBV10-3; CDR3 protein: CAISDKRGRTGAPRSTDTQYF; CDR3 DNA: TGTGCCATCAGCGACAAGCGTGGTAGGACAGGGGCCCCCCGAAGCACAGATACGCAGTATTTT
J gene: TRBJ2-2; clone size: -; D gene: -; V gene: TRBV10-1; CDR3 protein: CASSESRGNTGELFF; CDR3 DNA: TGCGCCAGCAGTGAATCCCGAGGGAACACCGGGGAGCTGTTTTTT
J gene: TRBJ2-1; clone size: -; D gene: -; V gene: TRBV24-1; CDR3 protein: CATSEESYNEQFF; CDR3 DNA: TGTGCCACCAGTGAAGAATCCTACAATGAGCAGTTCTTC
J gene: TRBJ1-4; clone size: once; D gene: -; V gene: TRBV6-5; CDR3 protein: CASSYPVSTPTNEKLFF; CDR3 DNA: TGTGCCAGCAGTTACCCTGTGTCGACACCAACTAATGAAAAACTGTTTTTT
J gene: TRBJ1-1; clone size: -; D gene: -; V gene: TRBV29-1; CDR3 protein: CSVETTRWSTEAFF; CDR3 DNA: TGCAGCGTTGAAACCACCCGATGGAGCACTGAAGCTTTCTTT
J gene: TRBJ2-3; clone size: -; D gene: TRBD1; V gene: TRBV7-3; CDR3 protein: CASSRTGGTDTQYF; CDR3 DNA: TGTGCCAGCAGCCGGACAGGGGGCACAGATACGCAGTATTTT
J gene: TRBJ2-3; clone size: -; D gene: -; V gene: TRBV5-8; CDR3 protein: CASSYPPRGAADTQYF; CDR3 DNA: TGTGCCAGCAGCTACCCTCCGAGGGGGGCGGCAGATACGCAGTATTTT
J gene: TRBJ1-6; clone size: once; D gene: -; V gene: TRBV6-1; CDR3 protein: CASSGQSFNSPLHF; CDR3 DNA: TGTGCCAGCTCGGGTCAGTCCTTTAATTCACCCCTCCACTTT
J gene: TRBJ2-3; clone size: once; D gene: TRBD1; V gene: TRBV7-3; CDR3 protein: CASSLGTGGYTDTQYF; CDR3 DNA: TGTGCCAGCAGCTTGGGGACAGGGGGCTACACAGATACGCAGTATTTT
J gene: TRBJ2-3; clone size: few; D gene: TRBD2; V gene: TRBV7-2; CDR3 protein: CASSPRLAGSSDTQYF; CDR3 DNA: TGTGCCAGCAGCCCACGACTAGCGGGGAGTTCAGATACGCAGTATTTT
J gene: TRBJ1-2; clone size: -; D gene: -; V gene: TRBV28; CDR3 protein: CASSLAGDGYTF; CDR3 DNA: TGTGCCAGCAGTTTAGCAGGGGATGGCTACACCTTC
J gene: TRBJ1-2; clone size: -; D gene: TRBD1; V gene: TRBV12-3/TRBV12-4; CDR3 protein: CASSLADRGGYTF; CDR3 DNA: TGTGCCAGCAGTTTAGCCGACAGGGGCGGCTACACCTTC
J gene: TRBJ1-1; clone size: -; D gene: TRBD1; V gene: TRBV19; CDR3 protein: CASSRGQGTGEAFF; CDR3 DNA: TGTGCCAGTAGTCGGGGACAGGGGACCGGTGAAGCTTTCTTT
J gene: TRBJ1-6; clone size: -; D gene: TRBD1; V gene: TRBV28; CDR3 protein: CASSPPGQLNSPLHF; CDR3 DNA: TGTGCCAGCAGTCCCCCGGGACAGCTCAATTCACCCCTCCACTTT
J gene: TRBJ1-1; clone size: -; D gene: -; V gene: TRBV27; CDR3 protein: CASSGNRLLNTEAFF; CDR3 DNA: TGTGCCAGCAGTGGCAACAGGCTTCTGAACACTGAAGCTTTCTTT
J gene: TRBJ2-7; clone size: -; D gene: TRBD1; V gene: TRBV19; CDR3 protein: CASSRTGGSYEQYF; CDR3 DNA: TGTGCCAGTAGTCGGACAGGGGGCTCCTACGAGCAGTACTTC
J gene: TRBJ2-2; clone size: few; D gene: TRBD2; V gene: TRBV20-1; CDR3 protein: CSARRASGSYTGELFF; CDR3 DNA: TGCAGTGCTCGCCGGGCTAGCGGGAGTTACACCGGGGAGCTGTTTTTT
J gene: TRBJ2-5; clone size: -; D gene: -; V gene: TRBV7-9; CDR3 protein: CASSLARSRDDTETQYF; CDR3 DNA: TGTGCCAGCAGCTTAGCTCGGTCCAGGGATGATACAGAGACCCAGTACTTC
J gene: TRBJ1-2; clone size: -; D gene: -; V gene: TRBV20-1; CDR3 protein: CSATDSRGYTF; CDR3 DNA: TGCAGTGCTACGGACAGCCGTGGCTACACCTTC
J gene: TRBJ1-1; clone size: few; D gene: -; V gene: TRBV20-1; CDR3 protein: CSARSGDTEAFF; CDR3 DNA: TGCAGTGCTAGGAGTGGGGACACTGAAGCTTTCTTT
J gene: TRBJ2-2; clone size: -; D gene: -; V gene: TRBV7-9; CDR3 protein: CASSLWVKQGATGELFF; CDR3 DNA: TGTGCCAGCAGCCTTTGGGTTAAACAGGGAGCCACCGGGGAGCTGTTTTTT